This paragraph covers one T cell receptor beta chain sequence. As yet, its antigen is unknown. This sample was taken from a study of cytomegalovirus exposure and HLA in healthy donors. The wider study: About 85 million unique TCRs from HLA-typed donors were held in an early release of data. Among the approximately 400 genotyped donors, 81% were placed in the Caucasian-associated ancestry cluster. Study-wide points: As confirmed in vitro, a few CMV-associated chains were specific for CMV antigens.

The donors, nominally healthy at sampling, likely had unrecorded immune exposures. This CDR3 is built from 14 residues. With 5 bases clipped from V and 5 bases from J, the junction kept 5 bases outside the gene matches. Germline V gene sequence: CDR1 SGHRS, CDR2 YFSETQ. This PCR relied on a set of 60 Vbeta primers and 13 Jbeta primers. The assay was immunoSEQ multiplex PCR, and TCRdb's table has in-frame clones only and misses some. The sample table sets out roughly 88,000 clones. The specimen sequenced was PBMCs. The chain couples TRBV5-1 to TRBJ2-2; TRBD2 matches 8 bases. This TCR derives from a man in his fifties in good health and CMV-seropositive. The CDR3 DNA follows: TGCGCCAGCAGTGTGACGGGGGGGACCGGGGAGCTGTTTTTT. Amino acid sequence: CASSVTGGTGELFF.